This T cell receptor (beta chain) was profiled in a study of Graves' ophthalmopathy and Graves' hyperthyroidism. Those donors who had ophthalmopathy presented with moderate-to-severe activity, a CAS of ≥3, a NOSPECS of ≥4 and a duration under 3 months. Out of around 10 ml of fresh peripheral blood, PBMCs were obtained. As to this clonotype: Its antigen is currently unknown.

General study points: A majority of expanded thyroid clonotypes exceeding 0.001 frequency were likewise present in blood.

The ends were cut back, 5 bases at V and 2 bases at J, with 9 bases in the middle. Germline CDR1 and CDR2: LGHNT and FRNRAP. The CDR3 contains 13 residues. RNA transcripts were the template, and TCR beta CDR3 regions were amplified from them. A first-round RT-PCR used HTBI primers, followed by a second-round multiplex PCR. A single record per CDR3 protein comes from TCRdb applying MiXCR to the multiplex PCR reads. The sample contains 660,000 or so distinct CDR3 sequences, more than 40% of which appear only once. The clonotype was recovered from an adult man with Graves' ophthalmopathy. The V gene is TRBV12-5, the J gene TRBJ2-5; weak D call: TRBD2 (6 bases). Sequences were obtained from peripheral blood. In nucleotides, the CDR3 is TGTGCTAGTGGTCTGGGGGGTCAAGAGACCCAGTACTTC. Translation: CASGLGGQETQYF.